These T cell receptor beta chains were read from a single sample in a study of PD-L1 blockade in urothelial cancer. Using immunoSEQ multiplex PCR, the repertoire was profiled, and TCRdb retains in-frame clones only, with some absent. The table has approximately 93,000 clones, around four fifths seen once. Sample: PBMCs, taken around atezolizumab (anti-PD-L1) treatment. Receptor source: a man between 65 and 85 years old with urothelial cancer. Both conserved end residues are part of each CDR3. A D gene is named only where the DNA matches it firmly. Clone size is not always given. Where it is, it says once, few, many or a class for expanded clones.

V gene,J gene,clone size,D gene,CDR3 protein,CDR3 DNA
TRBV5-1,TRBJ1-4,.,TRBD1,CASSLVDREKLFF,TGCGCCAGCAGCTTGGTGGACAGGGAAAAACTGTTTTTT
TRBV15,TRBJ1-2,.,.,CATSRDLAAYGYTF,TGTGCCACCAGCAGAGATCTGGCGGCCTATGGCTACACCTTC
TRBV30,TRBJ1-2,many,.,CAWSVLGGYTF,TGTGCCTGGAGTGTACTAGGTGGCTACACCTTC
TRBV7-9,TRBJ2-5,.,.,CASSLGGSGKETQYF,TGTGCCAGCAGCCTAGGAGGGTCGGGGAAAGAGACCCAGTACTTC
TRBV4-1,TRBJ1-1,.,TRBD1,CASSEGPGTGTNTEAFF,TGCGCCAGCAGCGAAGGTCCCGGGACAGGTACGAACACTGAAGCTTTCTTT
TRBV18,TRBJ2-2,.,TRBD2,CASSPTTSGRAAGELFF,TGTGCCAGCTCACCAACCACTAGCGGGAGGGCCGCCGGGGAGCTGTTTTTT
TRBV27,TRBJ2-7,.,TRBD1,CASSSTGTGAYEQYF,TGTGCCAGCAGTTCTACCGGGACAGGGGCCTACGAGCAGTACTTC
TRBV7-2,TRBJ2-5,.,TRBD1,CASSRSGQQETQYF,TGTGCCAGCAGCCGATCGGGACAGCAAGAGACCCAGTACTTC
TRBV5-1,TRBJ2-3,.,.,CASSFGLSTDTQYF,TGCGCCAGCAGCTTCGGACTGTCCACAGATACGCAGTATTTT
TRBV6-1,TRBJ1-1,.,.,CASRQGANTEAFF,TGTGCCAGCAGACAAGGGGCGAACACTGAAGCTTTCTTT
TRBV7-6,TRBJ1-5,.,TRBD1,CASSLAARGYQPQHF,TGTGCCAGCAGCTTAGCGGCCAGGGGGTACCAGCCCCAGCATTTT
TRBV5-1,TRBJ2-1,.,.,CASSLVGSSYNEQFF,TGCGCCAGCAGCTTGGTTGGGAGCTCCTACAATGAGCAGTTCTTC
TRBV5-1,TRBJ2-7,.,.,CASSLAPQGYEQYF,TGCGCCAGCAGCTTGGCCCCACAGGGATACGAGCAGTACTTC
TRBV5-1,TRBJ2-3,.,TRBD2,CASSLSGDSTDTQYF,TGCGCCAGCAGCTTGAGCGGGGACTCCACAGATACGCAGTATTTT
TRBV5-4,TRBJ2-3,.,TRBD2,CASSLRLAGVTDTQYF,TGTGCCAGCAGCTTGAGACTAGCGGGGGTCACAGATACGCAGTATTTT
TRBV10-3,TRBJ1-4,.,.,CASGREGEKLFF,TGTGCTTCGGGCAGGGAAGGTGAAAAACTGTTTTTT
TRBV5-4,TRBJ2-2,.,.,CASSLDTGANTGELFF,TGTGCCAGCAGCTTGGATACGGGGGCGAACACCGGGGAGCTGTTTTTT
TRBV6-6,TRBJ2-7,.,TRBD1,CASLSGTGSYEQYF,TGTGCCAGCCTTTCGGGGACAGGGTCCTACGAGCAGTACTTC
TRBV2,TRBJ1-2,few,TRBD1,CASSADRASGYTF,TGTGCCAGCAGCGCTGACAGGGCGAGCGGCTACACCTTC
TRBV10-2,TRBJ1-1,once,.,CASIPGGLNTEAFF,TGCGCCAGCATCCCCGGGGGGCTGAACACTGAAGCTTTCTTT
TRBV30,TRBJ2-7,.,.,CAWSLQGTIAEQYF,TGTGCCTGGAGTCTACAGGGAACTATAGCCGAGCAGTACTTC
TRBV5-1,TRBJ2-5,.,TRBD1,CASSGTEGVWETQYF,TGCGCCAGCAGCGGGACAGAGGGGGTATGGGAGACCCAGTACTTC
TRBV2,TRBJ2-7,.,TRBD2,CASSPGTTAYEQYF,TGTGCCAGCAGTCCCGGGACTACAGCCTACGAGCAGTACTTC
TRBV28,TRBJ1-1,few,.,CASSLPGGVLGTEAFF,TGTGCCAGCAGTTTACCGGGGGGCGTTTTGGGCACTGAAGCTTTCTTT
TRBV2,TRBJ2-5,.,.,CASSEGTAKETQYF,TGTGCCAGCAGTGAAGGGACAGCCAAAGAGACCCAGTACTTC
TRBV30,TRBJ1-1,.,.,CAWSAQDSSNTEAFF,TGTGCCTGGAGTGCCCAGGACAGCTCGAACACTGAAGCTTTCTTT
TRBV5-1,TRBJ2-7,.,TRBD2,CASSSGSTSGDYEQYF,TGCGCCAGCAGCTCCGGATCGACTAGCGGGGACTACGAGCAGTACTTC
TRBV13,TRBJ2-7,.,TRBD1,CASSLVSDRGLEQYF,TGTGCCAGCAGCCTAGTTTCGGACAGGGGCCTCGAGCAGTACTTC
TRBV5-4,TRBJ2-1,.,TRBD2,CASSQSGSSYNEQFF,TGTGCCAGCAGTCAGAGCGGGAGCTCCTACAATGAGCAGTTCTTC
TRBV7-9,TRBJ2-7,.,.,CASSATGSSYEQYF,TGTGCCAGCAGCGCCACAGGGAGCTCCTACGAGCAGTACTTC
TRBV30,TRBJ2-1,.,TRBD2,CASAGGASYNEQFF,TGTGCCTCGGCGGGGGGGGCTTCCTACAATGAGCAGTTCTTC
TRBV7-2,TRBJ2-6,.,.,CASSLSGFGANVLTF,TGTGCCAGCAGCTTATCAGGGTTCGGGGCCAACGTCCTGACTTTC
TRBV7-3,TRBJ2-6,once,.,CASSGGLRANVLTF,TGTGCCAGCAGCGGGGGGTTGAGGGCCAACGTCCTGACTTTC
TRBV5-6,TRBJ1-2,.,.,CASSLAGEGYTF,TGTGCCAGCAGCTTGGCGGGGGAGGGCTACACCTTC
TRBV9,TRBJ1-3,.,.,CASSVESSGNTIYF,TGTGCCAGCAGCGTTGAGAGCTCTGGAAACACCATATATTTT
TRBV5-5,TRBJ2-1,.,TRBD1,CASSLDRGYEQFF,TGTGCCAGCAGCTTGGACAGGGGGTATGAGCAGTTCTTC
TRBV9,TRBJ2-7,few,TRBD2,CASSKGTRPGEQYF,TGTGCCAGCAGCAAGGGGACTAGACCGGGCGAGCAGTACTTC
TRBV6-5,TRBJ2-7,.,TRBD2,CASSPPQAGGNEQYF,TGTGCCAGCAGTCCCCCCCAAGCGGGGGGGAACGAGCAGTACTTC
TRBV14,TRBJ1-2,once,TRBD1,CASSASGTGVYGYTF,TGTGCCAGCAGCGCTTCCGGGACAGGGGTCTATGGCTACACCTTC
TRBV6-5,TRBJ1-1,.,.,CASSYSLNTEAFF,TGTGCCAGCAGTTACTCCTTGAACACTGAAGCTTTCTTT
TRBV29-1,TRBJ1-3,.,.,CSVVPHSGNTIYF,TGCAGCGTTGTTCCCCACTCTGGAAACACCATATATTTT
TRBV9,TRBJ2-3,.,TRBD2,CASSSRTSGVTDTQYF,TGTGCCAGCAGCTCACGGACTAGCGGGGTCACAGATACGCAGTATTTT
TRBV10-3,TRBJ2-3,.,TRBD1,CAISESPGGGTDTQYF,TGTGCCATCAGTGAGTCGCCAGGGGGAGGCACAGATACGCAGTATTTT
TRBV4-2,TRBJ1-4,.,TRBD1,CASSQDRGNEKLFF,TGTGCCAGCAGCCAAGACAGGGGGAATGAAAAACTGTTTTTT
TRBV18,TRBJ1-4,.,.,CASSPQGWVREKLFF,TGTGCCAGCTCACCACAAGGCTGGGTGAGGGAAAAACTGTTTTTT
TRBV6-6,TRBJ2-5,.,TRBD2,CASSPPSGSSETQYF,TGTGCCAGCAGTCCTCCTAGCGGGTCATCAGAGACCCAGTACTTC